The sequence of this TCR beta chain was determined in a study of cytomegalovirus exposure and HLA in healthy donors. Amplification used 60 Vbeta primers and 13 Jbeta primers. Repertoires were generated with immunoSEQ multiplex PCR, while TCRdb's copy carries only in-frame clones and drops some. This table holds over 95,000 clones, around 77% found once. For this clone: The antigen is undetermined.

Germline CDR1 is MGHRA and CDR2 is YSYEKL. V dropped 4 bases and J dropped 6; count of bases not matched to a gene: 11. This CDR3 region has 15 residues. General observations from the study: Cytomegalovirus status was reportedly diagnosed by the classifier with high sensitivity and specificity. The study flagged some 180 TCR beta chains as cytomegalovirus-associated. Roughly even sequencing depth across donors was the assumption behind the presence/absence analyses.

The genes are TRBV4-1 and TRBJ2-7; 8 nucleotides agree with TRBD1. Material: PBMCs. This TCR was recovered from a woman between 25 and 40 years old in good health and CMV-seropositive. CDR3 region: CASSLGQAVSPEQYF. The CDR3 DNA reads TGCGCCAGCAGCCTGGGACAGGCCGTTTCCCCCGAGCAGTACTTC.